The rows below give T cell receptor beta chains drawn from one sample of a study of shared T cell receptors in the human thymus. Using immunoSEQ multiplex PCR, the repertoire was profiled, and TCRdb retains in-frame clones only, with some absent. The sample yields some 720,000 clones, around 87% seen once. The same specimen was also included in a second study, on human thymus T cells.

The sequencing sample was made of thymocytes. All receptors come from a boy under three years old with a congenital heart defect. The CDR3 runs from the conserved cysteine through the conserved F or W. The order of the fields is CDR3 DNA, CDR3 protein, J gene, CDR3 length, clone size, V gene, D gene. D genes are given only for firm matches. The size entry is marked missing in some rows and otherwise reads once, few, many or a size class.

CDR3nt: TGTGCCAGCAGTGAAGCGCCGGGGGACAGGGAAAAAGCTTTCTTT
CDR3aa: CASSEAPGDREKAFF
j_gene: TRBJ1-1
len: 15
abundance: .
v_gene: TRBV6-1
d_gene: TRBD1

CDR3nt: TGTGCCAGCAGTTTTTCTTCTGGGGCCAACGTCCTGACTTTC
CDR3aa: CASSFSSGANVLTF
j_gene: TRBJ2-6
len: 14
abundance: few
v_gene: TRBV27
d_gene: .

CDR3nt: TGCGCCAGCAGATTCGTCGGGAGCACAGATACGCAGTATTTT
CDR3aa: CASRFVGSTDTQYF
j_gene: TRBJ2-3
len: 14
abundance: .
v_gene: TRBV5-1
d_gene: .

CDR3nt: TGTGCCAGCAGCCCCACAGAAAACAGGGGGCAGGCAGATACGCAGTATTTT
CDR3aa: CASSPTENRGQADTQYF
j_gene: TRBJ2-3
len: 17
abundance: .
v_gene: TRBV9
d_gene: TRBD1

CDR3nt: TGTGCCAGCAGCTTGAACCCCGGCGCTAGCGGTTTCACAGATACGCAGTATTTT
CDR3aa: CASSLNPGASGFTDTQYF
j_gene: TRBJ2-3
len: 18
abundance: .
v_gene: TRBV5-6
d_gene: TRBD2

CDR3nt: TGTGCCAGCAGTTCCCGGACAGGGTCCTATGGCTACACCTTC
CDR3aa: CASSSRTGSYGYTF
j_gene: TRBJ1-2
len: 14
abundance: .
v_gene: TRBV27
d_gene: TRBD1

CDR3nt: TGTGCCAGCAGCTCTGGACAGGGAGCAACTAATGAAAAACTGTTTTTT
CDR3aa: CASSSGQGATNEKLFF
j_gene: TRBJ1-4
len: 16
abundance: .
v_gene: TRBV7-2
d_gene: TRBD1

CDR3nt: TGTGCCAGCAGCTTGGGGCGGGAGGGCTACGAGCAGTACTTC
CDR3aa: CASSLGREGYEQYF
j_gene: TRBJ2-7
len: 14
abundance: .
v_gene: TRBV5-6
d_gene: TRBD2

CDR3nt: TGTGCCAGCAGGGAACCGACAGGGGGCAATCAGCCCCAGCATTTT
CDR3aa: CASREPTGGNQPQHF
j_gene: TRBJ1-5
len: 15
abundance: .
v_gene: TRBV2
d_gene: TRBD1

CDR3nt: TGTGCCAGCAGCTTAGACCGCGGGCTTGGGGTCCGAAAAGAAGAGACCCAGTACTTC
CDR3aa: CASSLDRGLGVRKEETQYF
j_gene: TRBJ2-5
len: 19
abundance: .
v_gene: TRBV13
d_gene: .

CDR3nt: TGTGCCAGCAGCTTGGGGCCGCCGTCCCCGGGACAAGAGACCCAGTACTTC
CDR3aa: CASSLGPPSPGQETQYF
j_gene: TRBJ2-5
len: 17
abundance: once
v_gene: TRBV5-6
d_gene: .

CDR3nt: TGTGCCAGCAGCTGTAGCGGGAGGGACTACGAGCAGTACTTC
CDR3aa: CASSCSGRDYEQYF
j_gene: TRBJ2-7
len: 14
abundance: .
v_gene: TRBV5-4
d_gene: TRBD2

CDR3nt: TGTGCCAGTAGTTCTCAGGGGGGGCTAGCGGGAGGGCTCGGCACCGGGGAGCTGTTTTTT
CDR3aa: CASSSQGGLAGGLGTGELFF
j_gene: TRBJ2-2
len: 20
abundance: .
v_gene: TRBV19
d_gene: TRBD2

CDR3nt: TGCAGCGCCTCCGGGACAGGGGTGAACAATGAGCAGTTCTTC
CDR3aa: CSASGTGVNNEQFF
j_gene: TRBJ2-1
len: 14
abundance: .
v_gene: TRBV29-1
d_gene: TRBD1

CDR3nt: TGTGCCAGTCAGGCCGGCAGCTATGGCTACACCTTC
CDR3aa: CASQAGSYGYTF
j_gene: TRBJ1-2
len: 12
abundance: .
v_gene: TRBV19
d_gene: .

CDR3nt: TGCGCCAGCAGCCAAGATGGGCCTAGCGGGAGGGACAATGAGCAGTTCTTC
CDR3aa: CASSQDGPSGRDNEQFF
j_gene: TRBJ2-1
len: 17
abundance: once
v_gene: TRBV4-1
d_gene: TRBD2

CDR3nt: TGCGCCAGCAGCCAAGAGCTGCGTACCTACGAGCAGTACTTC
CDR3aa: CASSQELRTYEQYF
j_gene: TRBJ2-7
len: 14
abundance: .
v_gene: TRBV4-3
d_gene: .

CDR3nt: TGTGCCATCAGTGAGTCGCCTAGCGGGAGTCGCGACGAGCAGTACTTC
CDR3aa: CAISESPSGSRDEQYF
j_gene: TRBJ2-7
len: 16
abundance: once
v_gene: TRBV10-3
d_gene: TRBD2

CDR3nt: TGTGCCAGCAGCTTAGAGGGACTAGCGTGGTACGAGCAGTACTTC
CDR3aa: CASSLEGLAWYEQYF
j_gene: TRBJ2-7
len: 15
abundance: .
v_gene: TRBV11-2
d_gene: TRBD2

CDR3nt: TGCGCCAGCAGCCAAGATCTGGGGGACAGGGGGCCCGGAGGCTACACCTTC
CDR3aa: CASSQDLGDRGPGGYTF
j_gene: TRBJ1-2
len: 17
abundance: .
v_gene: TRBV4-3
d_gene: TRBD1

CDR3nt: TGTGCCAGAAGCATGCAGGGGGGCCAAAATCAGCCCCAGCATTTT
CDR3aa: CARSMQGGQNQPQHF
j_gene: TRBJ1-5
len: 15
abundance: .
v_gene: TRBV5-3
d_gene: TRBD1

CDR3nt: TGTGCCAGCACGGCAGGGACTAGCCCCACAGATACGCAGTATTTT
CDR3aa: CASTAGTSPTDTQYF
j_gene: TRBJ2-3
len: 15
abundance: .
v_gene: TRBV25-1
d_gene: TRBD2

CDR3nt: TGCGCCAGCAGCCAGGCTCTAGCGGGAGAGAACCCCTACGAGCAGTACTTC
CDR3aa: CASSQALAGENPYEQYF
j_gene: TRBJ2-7
len: 17
abundance: .
v_gene: TRBV4-3
d_gene: TRBD2

CDR3nt: TGTGCCACCTATGATCAGGGAGGGGAAGAGCAGTTCTTC
CDR3aa: CATYDQGGEEQFF
j_gene: TRBJ2-1
len: 13
abundance: .
v_gene: TRBV19
d_gene: TRBD2

CDR3nt: TGTGCCAGCAGTTACGGGCTAGCGGGAGGAGTCGATACGCAGTATTTT
CDR3aa: CASSYGLAGGVDTQYF
j_gene: TRBJ2-3
len: 16
abundance: .
v_gene: TRBV6-5
d_gene: TRBD2

CDR3nt: TGTGCCACCCAGGGAGGAGGAGAGACCCAGTACTTC
CDR3aa: CATQGGGETQYF
j_gene: TRBJ2-5
len: 12
abundance: .
v_gene: TRBV27
d_gene: .

CDR3nt: TGTGCCAGCAGCTCCCACAGGGCAACTAATGAAAAACTGTTTTTT
CDR3aa: CASSSHRATNEKLFF
j_gene: TRBJ1-4
len: 15
abundance: .
v_gene: TRBV5-4
d_gene: .

CDR3nt: TGTGCCAGCAGCCGGGACAGGGGACAAGAGTCAACTAATGAAAAACTGTTTTTT
CDR3aa: CASSRDRGQESTNEKLFF
j_gene: TRBJ1-4
len: 18
abundance: .
v_gene: TRBV5-6
d_gene: TRBD1

CDR3nt: TGTGCCACATCTCGGGGGGGATCTTCGACCGGGGAGCTGTTTTTT
CDR3aa: CATSRGGSSTGELFF
j_gene: TRBJ2-2
len: 15
abundance: .
v_gene: TRBV9
d_gene: TRBD2

CDR3nt: TGTGCCAGCAGCTCAACGGGGGAAAAACTGTTTTTT
CDR3aa: CASSSTGEKLFF
j_gene: TRBJ1-4
len: 12
abundance: .
v_gene: TRBV11-3
d_gene: .

CDR3nt: TGCGCCAGCAGCCACCGACAGGGTGGGACTGAAGCTTTCTTT
CDR3aa: CASSHRQGGTEAFF
j_gene: TRBJ1-1
len: 14
abundance: few
v_gene: TRBV4-3
d_gene: TRBD1

CDR3nt: TGTGCCTGGAGTGTAATTTGGAGGGGGCGGCACAACGTCCTGACTTTC
CDR3aa: CAWSVIWRGRHNVLTF
j_gene: TRBJ2-6
len: 16
abundance: .
v_gene: TRBV30
d_gene: .

CDR3nt: TGTGCCAGTACCCCCGGTTCCAGGGTGGAGGAGACCCAGTACTTC
CDR3aa: CASTPGSRVEETQYF
j_gene: TRBJ2-5
len: 15
abundance: .
v_gene: TRBV19
d_gene: .

CDR3nt: TGTGCCAGCAGTCCCATCGTAGCGGGAGTGCAGTTCTTC
CDR3aa: CASSPIVAGVQFF
j_gene: TRBJ2-1
len: 13
abundance: .
v_gene: TRBV27
d_gene: TRBD2

CDR3nt: TGTGCCAGTAGTTCTCGACTAGCGGAGAGCACAGATACGCAGTATTTT
CDR3aa: CASSSRLAESTDTQYF
j_gene: TRBJ2-3
len: 16
abundance: .
v_gene: TRBV19
d_gene: TRBD2

CDR3nt: TGTGCCAGCAGCTATGGGGCCCGGTCCTACAATGAGCAGTTCTTC
CDR3aa: CASSYGARSYNEQFF
j_gene: TRBJ2-1
len: 15
abundance: .
v_gene: TRBV5-6
d_gene: .

CDR3nt: TGTGCCAGCGGTACCCAGGGGGAGCAGTTCTTC
CDR3aa: CASGTQGEQFF
j_gene: TRBJ2-1
len: 11
abundance: once
v_gene: TRBV5-4
d_gene: .

CDR3nt: TGTGCCTGGAGTGGGACTAGCGGGAGGACTAGCACAGATACGCAGTATTTT
CDR3aa: CAWSGTSGRTSTDTQYF
j_gene: TRBJ2-3
len: 17
abundance: .
v_gene: TRBV30
d_gene: TRBD2

CDR3nt: TGTGCCAGCAGCCCCAACTTTGGTGGCTACACCTTC
CDR3aa: CASSPNFGGYTF
j_gene: TRBJ1-2
len: 12
abundance: .
v_gene: TRBV7-9
d_gene: .

CDR3nt: TGCGCCAGCAGCTTTAGTTTCGATGAGCAGTTCTTC
CDR3aa: CASSFSFDEQFF
j_gene: TRBJ2-1
len: 12
abundance: .
v_gene: TRBV5-1
d_gene: .

CDR3nt: TGTGCCTGGGCCACAGGGGAGGATTCACCCCTCCACTTT
CDR3aa: CAWATGEDSPLHF
j_gene: TRBJ1-6
len: 13
abundance: .
v_gene: TRBV30
d_gene: TRBD1

CDR3nt: TGCACCAGCAGCCCAGCGGCTGGGGCCAACGTCCTGACTTTC
CDR3aa: CTSSPAAGANVLTF
j_gene: TRBJ2-6
len: 14
abundance: few
v_gene: TRBV1
d_gene: .

CDR3nt: TGCGCCAGCAGTACCGACCCCGGGACAGGGCGTTCCTACGAGCAGTACTTC
CDR3aa: CASSTDPGTGRSYEQYF
j_gene: TRBJ2-7
len: 17
abundance: .
v_gene: TRBV10-2
d_gene: TRBD1

CDR3nt: TGCGCCAGCAGCCGGGAGGACGCGAACACCGGGGAGCTGTTTTTT
CDR3aa: CASSREDANTGELFF
j_gene: TRBJ2-2
len: 15
abundance: .
v_gene: TRBV4-3
d_gene: .

CDR3nt: TGTGCCAGCAGCATAGAGGGTGGACCAGGGAATGGCTACACCTTC
CDR3aa: CASSIEGGPGNGYTF
j_gene: TRBJ1-2
len: 15
abundance: few
v_gene: TRBV11-2
d_gene: .

CDR3nt: TGCGCCAGCAGCCCAACCTCCCAGGAACCCCACGAGCAGTACTTC
CDR3aa: CASSPTSQEPHEQYF
j_gene: TRBJ2-7
len: 15
abundance: .
v_gene: TRBV5-1
d_gene: .

CDR3nt: TGTGCCAGCAGTTCACCGCCGGGGGACAAATCCTTAGCGGGAGGGCCGGCAGATACGCAGTATTTT
CDR3aa: CASSSPPGDKSLAGGPADTQYF
j_gene: TRBJ2-3
len: 22
abundance: few
v_gene: TRBV27
d_gene: TRBD2

CDR3nt: TGTGCCAGCAGTAAAAGTGGCGGGAGGCACTATGGCTACACCTTC
CDR3aa: CASSKSGGRHYGYTF
j_gene: TRBJ1-2
len: 15
abundance: .
v_gene: TRBV27
d_gene: .